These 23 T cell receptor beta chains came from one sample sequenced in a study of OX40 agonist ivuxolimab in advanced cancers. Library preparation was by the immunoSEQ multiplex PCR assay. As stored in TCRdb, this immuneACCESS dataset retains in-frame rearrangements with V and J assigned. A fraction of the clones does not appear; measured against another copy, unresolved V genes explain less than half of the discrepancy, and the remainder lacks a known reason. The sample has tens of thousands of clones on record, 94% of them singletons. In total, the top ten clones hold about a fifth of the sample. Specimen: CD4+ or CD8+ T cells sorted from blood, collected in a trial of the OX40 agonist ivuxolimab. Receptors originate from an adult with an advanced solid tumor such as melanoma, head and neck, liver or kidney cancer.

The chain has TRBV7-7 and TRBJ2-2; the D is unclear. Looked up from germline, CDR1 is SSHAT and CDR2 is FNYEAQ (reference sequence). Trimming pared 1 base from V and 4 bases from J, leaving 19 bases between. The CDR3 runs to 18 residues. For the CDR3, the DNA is TGTGCCAGCAGCTTAGTTCCGAGACGGACCCAGAGCACCGGGGAGCTGTTTTTT. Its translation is CASSLVPRRTQSTGELFF.

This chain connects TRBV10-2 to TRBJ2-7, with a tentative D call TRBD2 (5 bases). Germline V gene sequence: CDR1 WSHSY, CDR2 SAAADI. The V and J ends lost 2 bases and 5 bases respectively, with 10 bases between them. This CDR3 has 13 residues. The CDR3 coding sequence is TGCGCCAGCAGTGAGATAGGGCGGGACGAGCAGTACTTC. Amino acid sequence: CASSEIGRDEQYF.

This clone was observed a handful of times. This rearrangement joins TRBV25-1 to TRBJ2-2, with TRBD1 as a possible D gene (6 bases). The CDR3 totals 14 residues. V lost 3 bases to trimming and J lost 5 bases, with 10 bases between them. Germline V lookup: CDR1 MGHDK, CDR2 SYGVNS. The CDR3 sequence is CASSDRGETGELFF. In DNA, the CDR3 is TGTGCCAGCAGTGACAGGGGCGAGACCGGGGAGCTGTTTTTT.

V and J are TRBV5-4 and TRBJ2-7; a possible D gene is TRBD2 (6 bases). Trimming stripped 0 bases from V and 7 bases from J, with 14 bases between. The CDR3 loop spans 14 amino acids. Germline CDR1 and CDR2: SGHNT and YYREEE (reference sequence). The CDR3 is CASSLGRGLEEQYF. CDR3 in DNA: TGTGCCAGCAGCTTGGGGCGGGGCCTAGAGGAGCAGTACTTC. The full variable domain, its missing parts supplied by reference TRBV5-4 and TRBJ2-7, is ETGVTQSPTHLIKTRGQQVTLRCSSQSGHNTVSWYQQALGQGPQFIFQYYREEENGRGNFPPRFSGLQFPNYSSELNVNALELDDSALYLCASSLGRGLEEQYFGPGTRLTVT.

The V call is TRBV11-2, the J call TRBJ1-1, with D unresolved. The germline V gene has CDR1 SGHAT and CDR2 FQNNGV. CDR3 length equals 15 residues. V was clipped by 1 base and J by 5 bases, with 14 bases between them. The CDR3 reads CASSLGRQVGTEAFF. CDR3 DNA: TGTGCCAGCAGCTTAGGAAGGCAGGTGGGGACTGAAGCTTTCTTT.

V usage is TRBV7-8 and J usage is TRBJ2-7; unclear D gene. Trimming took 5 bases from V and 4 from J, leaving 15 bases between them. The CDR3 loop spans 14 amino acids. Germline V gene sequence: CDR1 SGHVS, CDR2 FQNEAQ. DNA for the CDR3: TGTGCCAGCAGCCCCCTTGAGTACGTTTACGAGCAGTACTTC. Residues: CASSPLEYVYEQYF.

The CDR3 reads CAISETDSTDTQYF. DNA of the CDR3: TGTGCCATCAGTGAGACGGACAGCACAGATACGCAGTATTTT. The chain couples TRBV10-3 to TRBJ2-3, with unresolved D. Germline V CDR1 and CDR2: ENHRY, SYGVKD. This CDR3 is built from 14 residues. The V gene lost 2 bases and the J gene lost 0 bases, with 6 bases spanning the gap.

For the CDR3, the DNA is TGTGCCAGCAGTTTAGGGGCAGGGTACGAGCAGTACTTC. This encodes CASSLGAGYEQYF. This rearrangement joins TRBV27 to TRBJ2-7; D perhaps matches TRBD1 (5 bases). Trimming stripped 2 bases from V and 4 bases from J, with 9 bases between. From germline, CDR1 is MNHEY and CDR2 SMNVEV (reference sequence). The CDR3 spans 13 residues.

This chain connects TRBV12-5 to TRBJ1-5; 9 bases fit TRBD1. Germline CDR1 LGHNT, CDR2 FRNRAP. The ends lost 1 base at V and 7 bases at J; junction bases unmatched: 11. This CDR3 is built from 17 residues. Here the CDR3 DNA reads TGTGCTAGTGGTTTGGGGTGGGACAGGGACGATGGACAGCCCCAGCATTTT. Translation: CASGLGWDRDDGQPQHF.

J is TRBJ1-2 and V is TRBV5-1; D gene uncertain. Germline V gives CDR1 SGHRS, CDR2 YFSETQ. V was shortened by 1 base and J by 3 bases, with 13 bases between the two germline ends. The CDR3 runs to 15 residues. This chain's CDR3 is CASSLNYEFHYGYTF. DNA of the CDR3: TGCGCCAGCAGCTTGAATTACGAATTTCACTATGGCTACACCTTC.

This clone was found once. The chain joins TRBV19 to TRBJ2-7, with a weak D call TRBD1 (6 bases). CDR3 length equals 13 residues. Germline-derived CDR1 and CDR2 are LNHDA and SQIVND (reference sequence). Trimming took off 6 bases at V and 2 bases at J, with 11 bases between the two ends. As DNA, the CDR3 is TGTGCCAGTAGCATACAGGGTCCCTACGAGCAGTACTTC. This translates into CASSIQGPYEQYF.

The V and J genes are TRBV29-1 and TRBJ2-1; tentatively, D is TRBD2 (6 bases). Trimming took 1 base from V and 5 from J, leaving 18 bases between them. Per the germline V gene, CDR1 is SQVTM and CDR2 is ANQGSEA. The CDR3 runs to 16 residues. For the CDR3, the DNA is TGCAGCGTTGAAGCTCAGGGTTGGCGGGGCAACAATGAGCAGTTCTTC. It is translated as CSVEAQGWRGNNEQFF.

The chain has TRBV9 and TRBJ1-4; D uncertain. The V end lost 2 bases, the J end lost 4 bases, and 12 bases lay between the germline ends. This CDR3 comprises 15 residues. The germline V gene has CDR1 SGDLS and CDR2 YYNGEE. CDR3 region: CASSVNLEYNEKLFF. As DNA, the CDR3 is TGTGCCAGCAGCGTTAATTTAGAGTATAATGAAAAACTGTTTTTT.

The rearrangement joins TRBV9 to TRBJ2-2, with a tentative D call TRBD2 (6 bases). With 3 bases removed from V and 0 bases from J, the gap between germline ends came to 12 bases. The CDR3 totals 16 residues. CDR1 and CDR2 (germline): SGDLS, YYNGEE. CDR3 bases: TGTGCCAGCAGCGCGGTGGGACTCTCGAACACCGGGGAGCTGTTTTTT. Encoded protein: CASSAVGLSNTGELFF.

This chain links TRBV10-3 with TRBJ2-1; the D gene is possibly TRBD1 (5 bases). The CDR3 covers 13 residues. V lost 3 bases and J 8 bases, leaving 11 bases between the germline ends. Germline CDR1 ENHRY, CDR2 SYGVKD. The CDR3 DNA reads TGTGCCATCAGTGAAAGGGGTGGGGATGAGCAGTTCTTC. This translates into CAISERGGDEQFF.

CDR3 amino acids: CASRARDWPEAFF. CDR3 in DNA: TGCGCCAGCAGAGCCAGGGATTGGCCTGAAGCTTTCTTT. The V gene is TRBV5-1, the J gene TRBJ1-1, with D maybe TRBD1 (5 bases). The CDR3 is 13 amino acids. The germline V gene encodes CDR1 SGHRS and CDR2 YFSETQ. V lost 5 bases, J lost 6 bases, and 14 bases lay in between.

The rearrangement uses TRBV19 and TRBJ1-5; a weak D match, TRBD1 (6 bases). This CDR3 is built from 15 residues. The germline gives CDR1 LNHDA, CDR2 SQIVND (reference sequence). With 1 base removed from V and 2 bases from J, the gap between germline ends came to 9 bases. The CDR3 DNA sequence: TGTGCCAGTAGTATAGGGGCAGGGGGCAATCAGCCCCAGCATTTT. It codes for CASSIGAGGNQPQHF.

CDR3 sequence (DNA): TGCGCCAGCAGCCAAGACCCCGGGACTAGCGTTGGGTACGAGCAGTACTTC. Residues: CASSQDPGTSVGYEQYF. The chain is built from TRBV4-1 and TRBJ2-7; TRBD2 aligns across 10 bases. Trimming at V came to 0 bases and at J to 4 bases, leaving 9 bases not matched to a gene. The CDR3 length is 17 residues. Looked up from germline, CDR1 is MGHRA and CDR2 is YSYEKL.

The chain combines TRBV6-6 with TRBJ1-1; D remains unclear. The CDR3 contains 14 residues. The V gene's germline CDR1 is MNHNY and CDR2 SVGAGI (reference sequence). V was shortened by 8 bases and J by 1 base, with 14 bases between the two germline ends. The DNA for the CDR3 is TGTGCCAGCTCCTTTGTGAGAGGGAACACTGAAGCTTTCTTT. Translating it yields CASSFVRGNTEAFF.

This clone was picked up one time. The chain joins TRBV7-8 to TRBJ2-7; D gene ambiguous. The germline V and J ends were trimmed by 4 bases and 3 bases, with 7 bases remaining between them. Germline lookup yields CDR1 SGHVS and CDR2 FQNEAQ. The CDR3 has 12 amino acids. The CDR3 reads CASSSWDYEQYF. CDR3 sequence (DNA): TGTGCCAGCAGCTCCTGGGACTACGAGCAGTACTTC.

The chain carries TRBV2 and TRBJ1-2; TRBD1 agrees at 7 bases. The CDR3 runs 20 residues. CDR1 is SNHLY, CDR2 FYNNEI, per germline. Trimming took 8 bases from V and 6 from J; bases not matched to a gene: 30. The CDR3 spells CASPLIKGNRGPFIGDGYTF. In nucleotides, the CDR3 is TGTGCCAGCCCCCTCATTAAGGGAAACAGGGGTCCCTTTATAGGGGATGGCTACACCTTC. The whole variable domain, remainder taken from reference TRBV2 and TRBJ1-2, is EPEVTQTPSHQVTQMGQEVILRCVPISNHLYFYWYRQILGQKVEFLVSFYNNEISEKSEIFDDQFSVERPDGSNFTLKIRSTKLEDSAMYFCASPLIKGNRGPFIGDGYTFGSGTRLTVV.

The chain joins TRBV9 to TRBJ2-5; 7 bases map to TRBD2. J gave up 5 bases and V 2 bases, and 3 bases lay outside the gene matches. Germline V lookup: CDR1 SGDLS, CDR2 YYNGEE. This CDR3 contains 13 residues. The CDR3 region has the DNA TGTGCCAGCAGCGTCGGTAGCGGGGAGACCCAGTACTTC. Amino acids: CASSVGSGETQYF. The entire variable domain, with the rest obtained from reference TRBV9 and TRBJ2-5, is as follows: DSGVTQTPKHLITATGQRVTLRCSPRSGDLSVYWYQQSLDQGLQFLIQYYNGEERAKGNILERFSAQQFPDLHSELNLSSLELGDSALYFCASSVGSGETQYFGPGTRLLVL.

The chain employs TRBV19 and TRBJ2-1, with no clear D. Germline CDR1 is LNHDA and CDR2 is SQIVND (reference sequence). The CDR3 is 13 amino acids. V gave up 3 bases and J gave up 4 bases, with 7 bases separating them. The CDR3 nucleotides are TGTGCCAGTAGTATGGGATCGTACAATGAGCAGTTCTTC. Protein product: CASSMGSYNEQFF.